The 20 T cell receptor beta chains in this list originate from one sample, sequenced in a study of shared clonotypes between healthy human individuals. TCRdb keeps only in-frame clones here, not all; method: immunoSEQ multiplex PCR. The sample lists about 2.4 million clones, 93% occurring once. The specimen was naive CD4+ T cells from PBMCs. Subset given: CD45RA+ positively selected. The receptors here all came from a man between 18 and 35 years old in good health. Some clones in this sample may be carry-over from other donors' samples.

CDR3 DNA sequence: TGTGCCAGCAGTTACTCGGATAGCGGGAGCCACGAGCAGTACTTC. Translation gives CASSYSDSGSHEQYF. The chain links TRBV6-5 to TRBJ2-7, with 9 nucleotides matching TRBD2. The CDR3 covers 15 residues. J was trimmed by 5 bases and V by 0 bases; bases with no gene match: 5. Germline loops: CDR1 MNHEY, CDR2 SVGAGI.

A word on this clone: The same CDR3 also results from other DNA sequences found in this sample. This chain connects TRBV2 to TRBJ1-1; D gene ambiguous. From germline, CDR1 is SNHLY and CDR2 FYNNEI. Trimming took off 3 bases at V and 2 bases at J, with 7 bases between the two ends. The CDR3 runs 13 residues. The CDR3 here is CASSDGVNTEAFF. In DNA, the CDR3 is TGTGCCAGCAGTGACGGGGTCAACACTGAAGCTTTCTTT. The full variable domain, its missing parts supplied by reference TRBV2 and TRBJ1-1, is EPEVTQTPSHQVTQMGQEVILRCVPISNHLYFYWYRQILGQKVEFLVSFYNNEISEKSEIFDDQFSVERPDGSNFTLKIRSTKLEDSAMYFCASSDGVNTEAFFGQGTRLTVV.

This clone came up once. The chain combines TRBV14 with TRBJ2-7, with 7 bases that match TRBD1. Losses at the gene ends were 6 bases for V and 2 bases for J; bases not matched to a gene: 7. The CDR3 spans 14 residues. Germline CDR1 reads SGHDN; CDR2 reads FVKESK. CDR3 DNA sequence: TGTGCCAGCAGTTTGGGACAGACACCCTACGAGCAGTACTTC. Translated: CASSLGQTPYEQYF. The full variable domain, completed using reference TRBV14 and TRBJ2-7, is EAGVTQFPSHSVIEKGQTVTLRCDPISGHDNLYWYRRVMGKEIKFLLHFVKESKQDESGMPNNRFLAERTGGTYSTLKVQPAELEDSGVYFCASSLGQTPYEQYFGPGTRLTVT.

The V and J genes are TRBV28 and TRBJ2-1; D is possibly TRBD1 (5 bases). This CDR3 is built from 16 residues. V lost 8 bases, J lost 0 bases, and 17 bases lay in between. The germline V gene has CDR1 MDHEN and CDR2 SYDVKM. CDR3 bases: TGTGCCAGCGTGTTGAAAGGGGCCCCCTCCTACAATGAGCAGTTCTTC. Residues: CASVLKGAPSYNEQFF.

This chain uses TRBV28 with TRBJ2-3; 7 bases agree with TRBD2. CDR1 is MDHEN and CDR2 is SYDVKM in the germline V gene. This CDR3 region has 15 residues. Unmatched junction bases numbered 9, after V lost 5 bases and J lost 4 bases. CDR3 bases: TGTGCCAGCAGTCGGCTTGGCGGGAGCGCAGATACGCAGTATTTT. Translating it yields CASSRLGGSADTQYF.

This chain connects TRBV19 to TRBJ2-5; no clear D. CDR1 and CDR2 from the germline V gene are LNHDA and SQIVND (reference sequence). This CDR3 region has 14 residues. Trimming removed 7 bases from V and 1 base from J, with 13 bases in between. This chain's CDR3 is CASNKGPRQETQYF. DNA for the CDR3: TGTGCCAGTAACAAGGGTCCCCGCCAAGAGACCCAGTACTTC. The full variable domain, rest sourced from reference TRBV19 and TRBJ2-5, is DGGITQSPKYLFRKEGQNVTLSCEQNLNHDAMYWYRQDPGQGLRLIYYSQIVNDFQKGDIAEGYSVSREKKESFPLTVTSAQKNPTAFYLCASNKGPRQETQYFGPGTRLLVL.

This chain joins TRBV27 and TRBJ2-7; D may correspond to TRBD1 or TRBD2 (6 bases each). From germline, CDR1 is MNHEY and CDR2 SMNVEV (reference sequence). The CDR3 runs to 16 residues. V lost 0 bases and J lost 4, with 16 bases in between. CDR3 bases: TGTGCCAGCAGTTTATCAAAATGGCAGGGGACTTACGAGCAGTACTTC. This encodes CASSLSKWQGTYEQYF.

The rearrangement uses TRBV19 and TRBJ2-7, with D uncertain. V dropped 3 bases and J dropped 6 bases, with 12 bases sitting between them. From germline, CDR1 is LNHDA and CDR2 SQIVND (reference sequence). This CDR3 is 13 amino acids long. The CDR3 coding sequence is TGTGCCAGTAGTATTGGTTCCAGTCCCGAGCAGTACTTC. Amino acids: CASSIGSSPEQYF.

The CDR3 region has the DNA TGTGCCAGCAGCCAAGATTATTATAGTCGAGACAGGGGATCAGGGTATGGCTACACCTTC. The encoded protein is CASSQDYYSRDRGSGYGYTF. This rearrangement joins TRBV14 to TRBJ1-2; 8 bases align to TRBD1. Germline CDR1 reads SGHDN; CDR2 reads FVKESK. This CDR3 has 20 amino acids. V lost 0 bases, J lost 5 bases, and 20 bases stayed unmatched.

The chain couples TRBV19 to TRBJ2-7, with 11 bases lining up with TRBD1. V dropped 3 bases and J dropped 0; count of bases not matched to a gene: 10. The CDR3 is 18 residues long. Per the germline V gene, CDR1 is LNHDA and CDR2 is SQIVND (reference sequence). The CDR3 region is CASSMHRDRGYHSYEQYF. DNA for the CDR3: TGTGCCAGTAGTATGCACCGGGACAGGGGGTACCACTCCTACGAGCAGTACTTC.

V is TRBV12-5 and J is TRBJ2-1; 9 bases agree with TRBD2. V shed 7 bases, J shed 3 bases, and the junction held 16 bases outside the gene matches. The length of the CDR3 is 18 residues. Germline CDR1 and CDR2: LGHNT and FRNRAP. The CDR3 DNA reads TGTGCTAGTGCCCAAACCCCCGTTGCGGGAGGGGGCTACAATGAGCAGTTCTTC. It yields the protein CASAQTPVAGGGYNEQFF.

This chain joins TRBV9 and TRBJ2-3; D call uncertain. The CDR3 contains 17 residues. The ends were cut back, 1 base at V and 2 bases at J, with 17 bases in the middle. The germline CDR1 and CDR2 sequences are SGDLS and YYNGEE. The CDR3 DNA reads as TGTGCCAGCAGCGTATTCGAGATCTACCAATCCACAGATACGCAGTATTTT. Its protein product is CASSVFEIYQSTDTQYF.

The CDR3, as DNA: TGTGCCAGCAGTATTGAGGGTGGGGAGACCCAGTACTTC. It yields the protein CASSIEGGETQYF. V gene TRBV28 combines with J gene TRBJ2-5; possible D gene TRBD2, 5 bases. Trimming stripped 5 bases from V and 5 bases from J, with 12 bases between. The CDR3 contains 13 residues. Germline values: CDR1 MDHEN, CDR2 SYDVKM.

CDR3 DNA sequence: TGTGCCAGCAGCCGGACTAGCGGGTACGAGCAGTACTTC. Translating gives CASSRTSGYEQYF. The chain combines TRBV5-5 with TRBJ2-7; 11 bases line up with TRBD2. CDR1 is SGHKS, CDR2 YYEKEE, per germline (reference sequence). V shed 4 bases, J shed 4 bases, and the junction held 1 base outside the gene matches. This CDR3 comprises 13 residues.

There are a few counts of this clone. The CDR3 nucleotides are TGTGCCAGCAGCTTGATAGGTCCTGCGGGGGAAAAACTGTTTTTT. This encodes CASSLIGPAGEKLFF. The chain links TRBV5-4 to TRBJ1-4; no firm D call. Trimming pared 1 base from V and 8 bases from J, leaving 15 bases between. The CDR3 has 15 amino acids. Germline assignment: CDR1 SGHNT and CDR2 YYREEE (reference sequence).

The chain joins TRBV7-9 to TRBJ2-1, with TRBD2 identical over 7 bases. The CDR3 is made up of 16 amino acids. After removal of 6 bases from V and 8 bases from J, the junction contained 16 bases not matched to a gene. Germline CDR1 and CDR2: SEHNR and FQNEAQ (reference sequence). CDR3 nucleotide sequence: TGTGCCAGCAGTGTCCAGCGGGACTACCCGTGGGATGAGCAGTTCTTC. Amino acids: CASSVQRDYPWDEQFF.

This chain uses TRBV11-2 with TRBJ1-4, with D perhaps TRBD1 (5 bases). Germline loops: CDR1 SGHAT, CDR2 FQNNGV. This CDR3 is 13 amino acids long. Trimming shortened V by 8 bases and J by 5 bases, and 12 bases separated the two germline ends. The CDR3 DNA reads TGTGCCAGCTATGACCGGGACAATGAAAAACTGTTTTTT. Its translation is CASYDRDNEKLFF.

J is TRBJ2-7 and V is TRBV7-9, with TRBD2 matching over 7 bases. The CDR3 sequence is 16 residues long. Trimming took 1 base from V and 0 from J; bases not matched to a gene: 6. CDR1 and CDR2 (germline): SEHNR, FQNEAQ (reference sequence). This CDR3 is CASSLGVGGSSYEQYF. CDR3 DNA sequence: TGTGCCAGCAGCTTAGGAGTCGGCGGGAGCTCCTACGAGCAGTACTTC.

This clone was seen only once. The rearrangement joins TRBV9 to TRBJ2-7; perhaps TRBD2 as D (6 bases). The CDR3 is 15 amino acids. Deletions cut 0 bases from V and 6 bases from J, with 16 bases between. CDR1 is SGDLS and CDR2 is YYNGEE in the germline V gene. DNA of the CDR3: TGTGCCAGCAGCGTAGAACCAGGCGGGGTGGGCGAGCAGTACTTC. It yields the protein CASSVEPGGVGEQYF. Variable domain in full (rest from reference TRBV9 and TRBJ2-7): DSGVTQTPKHLITATGQRVTLRCSPRSGDLSVYWYQQSLDQGLQFLIQYYNGEERAKGNILERFSAQQFPDLHSELNLSSLELGDSALYFCASSVEPGGVGEQYFGPGTRLTVT.

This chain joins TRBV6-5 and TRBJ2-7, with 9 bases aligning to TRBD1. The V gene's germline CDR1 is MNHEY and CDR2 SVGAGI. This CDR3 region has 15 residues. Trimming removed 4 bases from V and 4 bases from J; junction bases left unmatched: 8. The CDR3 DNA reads TGTGCCAGCAGTTCGGAGGGACAGGGCCCTTACGAGCAGTACTTC. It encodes CASSSEGQGPYEQYF.